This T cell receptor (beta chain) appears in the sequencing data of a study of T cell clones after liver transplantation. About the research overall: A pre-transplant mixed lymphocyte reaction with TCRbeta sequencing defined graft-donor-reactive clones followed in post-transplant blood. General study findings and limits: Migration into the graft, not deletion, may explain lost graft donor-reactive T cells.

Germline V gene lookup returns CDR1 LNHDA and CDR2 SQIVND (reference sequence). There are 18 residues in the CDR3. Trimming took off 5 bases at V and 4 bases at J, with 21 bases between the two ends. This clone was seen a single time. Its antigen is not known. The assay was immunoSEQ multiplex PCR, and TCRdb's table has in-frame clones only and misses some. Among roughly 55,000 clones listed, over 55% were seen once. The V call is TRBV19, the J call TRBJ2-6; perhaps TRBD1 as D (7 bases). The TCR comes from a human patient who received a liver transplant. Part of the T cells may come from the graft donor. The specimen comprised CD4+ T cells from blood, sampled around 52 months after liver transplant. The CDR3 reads CASSPSGGGGSGANVLTF. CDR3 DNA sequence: TGTGCCAGTAGTCCCTCAGGAGGGGGCGGTTCCGGGGCCAACGTCCTGACTTTC.